The source of this T cell receptor (beta chain) is a study of PD-1 blockade in classical Hodgkin lymphoma. Study-level results: When set against healthy donors, newly diagnosed patients were reported to show lower baseline TCR diversity.

Regarding this clone: No antigen is known for it.

Clones were read by immunoSEQ multiplex PCR, and TCRdb kept only the in-frame ones, dropping some. Among around 70,000 clones, 60% to 80% were seen once, and the ten largest hold approximately 9%. The CDR3 has 12 amino acids. The junction had 2 bases not matched to a gene; V was cut back by 4 bases and J by 3 bases. The V gene's germline CDR1 is GTSNPN and CDR2 SVGIG (reference sequence). All the patients suffered relapse after autologous stem cell transplantation, and brentuximab vedotin exposure differed. The sample consisted of peripheral blood mononuclear cells (PBMCs), taken before the second cycle of nivolumab. The clonotype was recovered from a human donor with classical Hodgkin lymphoma. The chain has TRBV30 and TRBJ1-1, with TRBD1 matching over 7 bases. The CDR3 sequence: CAWIDRDTEAFF. The CDR3 region has the DNA TGTGCCTGGATTGACAGGGACACTGAAGCTTTCTTT. Looking up the rest from reference TRBV30 and TRBJ1-1 gives the full variable domain: SQTIHQWPATLVQPVGSPLSLECTVEGTSNPNLYWYRQAAGRGLQLLFYSVGIGQISSEVPQNLSASRPQDRQFILSSKKLLLSDSGFYLCAWIDRDTEAFFGQGTRLTVV.